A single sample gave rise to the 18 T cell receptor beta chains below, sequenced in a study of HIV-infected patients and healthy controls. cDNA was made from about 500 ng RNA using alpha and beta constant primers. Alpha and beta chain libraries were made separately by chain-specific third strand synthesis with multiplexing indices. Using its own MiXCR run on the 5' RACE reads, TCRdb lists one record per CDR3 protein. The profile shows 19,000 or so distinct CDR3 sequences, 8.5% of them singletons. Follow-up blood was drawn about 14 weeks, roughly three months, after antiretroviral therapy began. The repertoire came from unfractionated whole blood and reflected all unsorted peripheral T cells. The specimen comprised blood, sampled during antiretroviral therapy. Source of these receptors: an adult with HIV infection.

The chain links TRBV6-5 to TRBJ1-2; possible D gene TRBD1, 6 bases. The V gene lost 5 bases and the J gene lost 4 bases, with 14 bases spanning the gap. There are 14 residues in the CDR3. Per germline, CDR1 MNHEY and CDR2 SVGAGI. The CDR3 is CASSQTGELYGYTF. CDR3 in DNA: TGTGCCAGCAGTCAGACAGGAGAACTCTATGGCTACACCTTC.

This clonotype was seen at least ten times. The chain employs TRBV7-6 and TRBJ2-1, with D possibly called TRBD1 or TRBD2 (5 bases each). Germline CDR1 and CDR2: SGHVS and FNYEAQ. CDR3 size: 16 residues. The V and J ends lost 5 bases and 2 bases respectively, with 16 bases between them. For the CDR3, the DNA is TGTGCCAGCAGCAACCCCCTCCGGGACGCCTACAATGAGCAGTTCTTC. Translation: CASSNPLRDAYNEQFF.

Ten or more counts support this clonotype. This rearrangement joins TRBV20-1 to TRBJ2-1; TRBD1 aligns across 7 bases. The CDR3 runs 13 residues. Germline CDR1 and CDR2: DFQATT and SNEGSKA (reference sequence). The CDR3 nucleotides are TGCAGCGCCACAGGGGACCCCTACAATGAGCAGTTCTTC. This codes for CSATGDPYNEQFF.

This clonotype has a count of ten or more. The CDR3: CSASRLAGVGEQFF. In nucleotides, the CDR3 is TGCAGTGCTAGTAGACTAGCGGGAGTCGGGGAGCAGTTCTTC. V usage is TRBV20-1 and J usage is TRBJ2-1, with TRBD2 matching 12 bases. Germline V CDR1 and CDR2: DFQATT, SNEGSKA (reference sequence). The length of the CDR3 is 14 residues. With 3 bases clipped from V and 10 bases from J, the junction kept 7 bases outside the gene matches.

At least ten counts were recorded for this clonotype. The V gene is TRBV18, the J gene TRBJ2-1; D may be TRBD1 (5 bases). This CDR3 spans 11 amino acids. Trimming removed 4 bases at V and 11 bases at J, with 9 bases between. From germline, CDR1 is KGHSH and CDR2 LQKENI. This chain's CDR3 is CASSLSGKQFF. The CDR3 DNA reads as TGTGCCAGCTCACTTTCAGGGAAGCAGTTCTTC.

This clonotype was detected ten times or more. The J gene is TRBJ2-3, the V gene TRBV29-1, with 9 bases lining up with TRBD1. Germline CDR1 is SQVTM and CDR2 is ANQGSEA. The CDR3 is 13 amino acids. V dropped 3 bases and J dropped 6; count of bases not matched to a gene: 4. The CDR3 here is CSVDGTGTDTQYF. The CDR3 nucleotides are TGCAGCGTTGATGGGACAGGGACGGATACGCAGTATTTT.

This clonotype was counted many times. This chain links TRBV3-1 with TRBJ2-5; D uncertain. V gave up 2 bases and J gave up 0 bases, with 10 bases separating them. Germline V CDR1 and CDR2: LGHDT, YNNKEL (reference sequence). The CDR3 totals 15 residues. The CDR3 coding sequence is TGTGCCAGCAGCCAAACCACCGCGTACCAAGAGACCCAGTACTTC. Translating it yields CASSQTTAYQETQYF.

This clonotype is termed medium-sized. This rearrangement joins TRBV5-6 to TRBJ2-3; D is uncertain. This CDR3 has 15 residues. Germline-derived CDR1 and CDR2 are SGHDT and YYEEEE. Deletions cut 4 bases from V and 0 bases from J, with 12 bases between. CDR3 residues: CASSMYRTSTDTQYF. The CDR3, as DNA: TGTGCCAGCAGCATGTACAGAACTAGCACAGATACGCAGTATTTT.

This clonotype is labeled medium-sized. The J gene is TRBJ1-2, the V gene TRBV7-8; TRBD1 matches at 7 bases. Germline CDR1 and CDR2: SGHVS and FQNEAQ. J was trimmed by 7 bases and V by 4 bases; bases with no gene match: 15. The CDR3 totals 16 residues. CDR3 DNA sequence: TGTGCCAGCAGCTCTAACGCTGGACAGGCTCTGGCTGGCTACACCTTC. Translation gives CASSSNAGQALAGYTF.

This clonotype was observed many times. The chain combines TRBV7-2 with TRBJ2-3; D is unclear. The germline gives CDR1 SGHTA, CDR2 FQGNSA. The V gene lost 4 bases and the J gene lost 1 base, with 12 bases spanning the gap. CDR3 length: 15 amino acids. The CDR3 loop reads CASSSVSFGTDTQYF. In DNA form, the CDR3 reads TGTGCCAGCAGCTCCGTTAGCTTTGGCACAGATACGCAGTATTTT.

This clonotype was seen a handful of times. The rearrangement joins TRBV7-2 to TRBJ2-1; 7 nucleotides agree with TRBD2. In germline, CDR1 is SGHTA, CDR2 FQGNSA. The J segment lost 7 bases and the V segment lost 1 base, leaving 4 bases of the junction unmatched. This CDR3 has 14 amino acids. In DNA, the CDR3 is TGTGCCAGCAGCTTAGTCCCTAGCGGAAATGAGCAGTTCTTC. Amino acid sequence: CASSLVPSGNEQFF.

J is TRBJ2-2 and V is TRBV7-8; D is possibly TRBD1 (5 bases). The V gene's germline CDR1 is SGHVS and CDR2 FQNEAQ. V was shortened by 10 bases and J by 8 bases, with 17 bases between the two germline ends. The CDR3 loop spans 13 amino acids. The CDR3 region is CANRPRGPGELFF. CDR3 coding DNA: TGTGCCAACCGGCCAAGGGGTCCGGGGGAGCTGTTTTTT.

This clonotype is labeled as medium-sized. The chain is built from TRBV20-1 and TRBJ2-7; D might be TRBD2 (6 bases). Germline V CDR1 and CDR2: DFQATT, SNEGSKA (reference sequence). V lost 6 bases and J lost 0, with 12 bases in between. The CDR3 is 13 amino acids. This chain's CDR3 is CSAKDGSSYEQYF. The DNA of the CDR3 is TGCAGTGCCAAGGACGGGAGCTCCTACGAGCAGTACTTC.

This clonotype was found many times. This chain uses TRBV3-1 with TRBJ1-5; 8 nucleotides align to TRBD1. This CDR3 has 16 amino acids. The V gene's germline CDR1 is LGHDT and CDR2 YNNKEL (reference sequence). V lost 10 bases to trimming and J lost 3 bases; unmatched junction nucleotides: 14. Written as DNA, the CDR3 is TGTGCCAACCCCGACAGGGGCGATCGAATCAATCAGCCCCAGCATTTT. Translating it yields CANPDRGDRINQPQHF.

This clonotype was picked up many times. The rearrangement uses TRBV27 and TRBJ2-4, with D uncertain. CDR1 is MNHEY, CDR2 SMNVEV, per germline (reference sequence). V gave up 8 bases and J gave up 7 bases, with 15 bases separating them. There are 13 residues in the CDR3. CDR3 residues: CASGRIPTNIQYF. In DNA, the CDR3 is TGTGCCAGCGGTCGAATTCCGACTAACATTCAGTACTTC.

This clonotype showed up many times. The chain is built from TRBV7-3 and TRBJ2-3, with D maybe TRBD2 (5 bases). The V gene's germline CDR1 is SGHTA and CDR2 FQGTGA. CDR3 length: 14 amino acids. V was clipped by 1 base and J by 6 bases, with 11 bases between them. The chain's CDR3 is CASSLNGIGDTQYF. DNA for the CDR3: TGTGCCAGCAGCTTAAACGGGATAGGGGATACGCAGTATTTT. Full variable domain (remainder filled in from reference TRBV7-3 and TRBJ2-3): GAGVSQTPSNKVTEKGKYVELRCDPISGHTALYWYRQSLGQGPEFLIYFQGTGAADDSGLPNDRFFAVRPEGSVSTLKIQRTERGDSAVYLCASSLNGIGDTQYFGPGTRLTVL.

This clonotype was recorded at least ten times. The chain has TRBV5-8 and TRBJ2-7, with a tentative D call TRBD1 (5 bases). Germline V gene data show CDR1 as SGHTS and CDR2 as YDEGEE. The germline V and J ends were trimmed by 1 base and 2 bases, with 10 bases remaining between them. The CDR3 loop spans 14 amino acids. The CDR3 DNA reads TGTGCCAGCAGCTTGCAGGGTCAAACCTACGAGCAGTACTTC. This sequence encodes CASSLQGQTYEQYF. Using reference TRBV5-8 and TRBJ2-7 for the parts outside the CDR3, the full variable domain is EAGVTQSPTHLIKTRGQQATLRCSPISGHTSVYWYQQALGLGLQFLLWYDEGEERNRGNFPPRFSGRQFPNYSSELNVNALELEDSALYLCASSLQGQTYEQYFGPGTRLTVT.

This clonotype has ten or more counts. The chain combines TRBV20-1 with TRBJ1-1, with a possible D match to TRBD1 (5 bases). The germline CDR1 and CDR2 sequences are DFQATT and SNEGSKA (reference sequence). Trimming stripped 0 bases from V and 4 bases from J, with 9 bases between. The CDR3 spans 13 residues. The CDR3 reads CSARDGGVTEAFF. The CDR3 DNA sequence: TGCAGTGCTAGAGATGGAGGGGTCACTGAAGCTTTCTTT.